These 26 T cell receptor beta chains originate from one sample sequenced in a study of blood T cells in healthy people across ages. The second PCR ran about 6 to 11 cycles with a sample-barcoded 5' primer and J-beta primers. TCRdb re-called the 5' RACE reads with MiXCR, one entry per CDR3 protein. The repertoire holds about 1.7 million distinct CDR3 sequences, roughly 30% seen once, with approximately 7.7% in the top ten. Sequenced material: blood. The receptors originated from a woman aged 25 to 45 in good health.

This clonotype was recorded a few times. A junction boundary mismatches the germline segment, possibly from a read error. CDR3 DNA sequence: TGTGACAGCAGCTTAGTAGGTTCCAGCGTATACAATGAGCAGTTCTTC. Translation gives CDSSLVGSSVYNEQFF. This chain joins TRBV7-2 and TRBJ2-1; D gene unclear. Germline loops: CDR1 SGHTA, CDR2 FQGNSA. The CDR3 is 16 residues long.

This clonotype was counted many times. The chain carries TRBV7-3 and TRBJ2-1; no reliable D call. V lost 0 bases and J 6 bases, leaving 6 bases between the germline ends. This CDR3 spans 13 amino acids. CDR1 and CDR2 from the germline V gene are SGHTA and FQGTGA. The CDR3 DNA reads as TGTGCCAGCAGCTTAACGCAGATCAATGAGCAGTTCTTC. It is translated as CASSLTQINEQFF.

The V gene is TRBV19, the J gene TRBJ2-7; TRBD1 agrees at 11 bases. The CDR3 has 17 residues. The germline CDR1 and CDR2 sequences are LNHDA and SQIVND (reference sequence). V was pared by 4 bases and J by 0 bases, with 8 bases of the junction left unmatched. For the CDR3, the DNA is TGTGCCAGTAGTAGGGGGACAGGGGGAGACCTCTCCTACGAGCAGTACTTC. It yields the protein CASSRGTGGDLSYEQYF.

This clonotype was found many times. The J gene is TRBJ2-7, the V gene TRBV10-2; D might be TRBD1 (5 bases). This CDR3 has 17 amino acids. The germline V gene encodes CDR1 WSHSY and CDR2 SAAADI. V lost 8 bases, J lost 3 bases, and 26 bases lay in between. The CDR3 nucleotides read TGCGCCAGCGATAGTGGTTTGCCAGGGATTTTGAACTACGAGCAGTACTTC. Translation: CASDSGLPGILNYEQYF.

This clonotype was seen only a few times. V and J are TRBV7-9 and TRBJ2-1; tentative D call: TRBD1 (6 bases). V lost 3 bases and J lost 4, with 10 bases in between. The CDR3 covers 14 residues. Germline V CDR1 and CDR2: SEHNR, FQNEAQ (reference sequence). CDR3 protein: CASSFSTGYNEQFF. DNA for the CDR3: TGTGCCAGCAGCTTTTCGACAGGATACAATGAGCAGTTCTTC. The variable domain in full, with the rest retrieved from reference TRBV7-9 and TRBJ2-1, is DTGVSQNPRHKITKRGQNVTFRCDPISEHNRLYWYRQTLGQGPEFLTYFQNEAQLEKSRLLSDRFSAERPKGSFSTLEIQRTEQGDSAMYLCASSFSTGYNEQFFGPGTRLTVL.

The chain couples TRBV2 to TRBJ1-5; D is uncertain. Per germline, CDR1 SNHLY and CDR2 FYNNEI. Trimming took 1 base from V and 2 from J, leaving 9 bases between them. This CDR3 region has 15 residues. For the CDR3, the DNA is TGTGCCAGCAGTGAAGAGTCAGGAGGCAATCAGCCCCAGCATTTT. Its translation is CASSEESGGNQPQHF.

This clonotype has only a few counts. This chain joins TRBV20-1 and TRBJ2-1, with D possibly being TRBD2 (6 bases). Trimming took off 0 bases at V and 2 bases at J, with 11 bases between the two ends. CDR3 length: 15 amino acids. In germline, CDR1 is DFQATT, CDR2 SNEGSKA (reference sequence). CDR3 in amino acids: CSARDPGEAYNEQFF. Here the CDR3 DNA reads TGCAGTGCTAGAGATCCGGGAGAGGCCTACAATGAGCAGTTCTTC.

The chain couples TRBV29-1 to TRBJ1-5; maybe TRBD1 (5 bases). Trimming removed 1 base at V and 6 bases at J, with 10 bases between. The CDR3 contains 13 residues. Germline CDR1 reads SQVTM; CDR2 reads ANQGSEA. This chain's CDR3 is CSVEGGEGQPQHF. In DNA form, the CDR3 reads TGCAGCGTTGAAGGAGGGGAGGGTCAGCCCCAGCATTTT.

Only a few counts were recorded for this clonotype. This chain joins TRBV12-5 and TRBJ1-5, with D unclear. Trimming left V 1 base short and J 5 bases short, with 6 bases between. Germline CDR1 LGHNT, CDR2 FRNRAP. The CDR3 consists of 13 residues. CDR3 sequence reads: CASGLEADQPQHF. The CDR3 DNA sequence: TGTGCTAGTGGTTTGGAGGCGGATCAGCCCCAGCATTTT. The full variable domain, its missing parts supplied by reference TRBV12-5 and TRBJ1-5, is DARVTQTPRHKVTEMGQEVTMRCQPILGHNTVFWYRQTMMQGLELLAYFRNRAPLDDSGMPKDRFSAEMPDATLATLKIQPSEPRDSAVYFCASGLEADQPQHFGDGTRLSIL.

This clonotype was counted at least ten times. The chain combines TRBV4-1 with TRBJ2-3, with 12 bases aligning to TRBD2. Trimming removed 4 bases from V and 1 base from J; junction bases left unmatched: 6. Germline values: CDR1 MGHRA, CDR2 YSYEKL. CDR3 length: 17 residues. Here the CDR3 DNA reads TGCGCCAGCAGCCCCACCCTAGCGGGGGGGCGCACAGATACGCAGTATTTT. This codes for CASSPTLAGGRTDTQYF.

V usage is TRBV29-1 and J usage is TRBJ1-4; 8 bases are a match to TRBD1. The germline V gene encodes CDR1 SQVTM and CDR2 ANQGSEA. V trimming: 0 bases; J trimming: 14 bases; junction bases outside the gene matches: 5. The CDR3 runs to 12 residues. CDR3 sequence reads: CSVEDLGQALFF. The CDR3 DNA reads as TGCAGCGTTGAAGACTTGGGACAGGCGCTGTTTTTT.

In this sample, this clonotype turned up a few times. This rearrangement joins TRBV7-9 to TRBJ1-2, with D unresolved. Trimming shortened V by 5 bases and J by 4 bases, and 11 bases separated the two germline ends. The V gene's germline CDR1 is SEHNR and CDR2 FQNEAQ (reference sequence). This CDR3 has 13 amino acids. This CDR3 reads CASSPRPVYGYTF. The CDR3 DNA reads TGTGCCAGCAGCCCCCGCCCAGTCTATGGCTACACCTTC. Supplemented by reference TRBV7-9 and TRBJ1-2, the full variable domain reads DTGVSQNPRHKITKRGQNVTFRCDPISEHNRLYWYRQTLGQGPEFLTYFQNEAQLEKSRLLSDRFSAERPKGSFSTLEIQRTEQGDSAMYLCASSPRPVYGYTFGSGTRLTVV.

This clonotype appeared a few times. V usage is TRBV3-1 and J usage is TRBJ2-1; TRBD2 matches 14 bases. This CDR3 contains 19 residues. The germline CDR1 and CDR2 sequences are LGHDT and YNNKEL (reference sequence). V gave up 3 bases and J gave up 0 bases; unmatched junction bases: 7. CDR3 sequence (DNA): TGTGCCAGCAGCCACTGGGGGACTAGCGGGGGTCTCTCCTACAATGAGCAGTTCTTC. This translates into CASSHWGTSGGLSYNEQFF.

This clonotype was seen at least ten times. A junction boundary mismatches the germline segment, possibly from a read error. V usage is TRBV5-1 and J usage is TRBJ2-1, with D uncertain. CDR1 is SGHRS, CDR2 YFSETQ, per germline. CDR3 size: 14 residues. The CDR3, as DNA: TGCGCCAGCAGGTTGGATTTAGCATACAATGAGCAGTTCTTC. Its protein is CASRLDLAYNEQFF.

The chain joins TRBV6-6 to TRBJ1-1; no clear D gene. V shed 4 bases and J shed 3 bases, with 12 bases lying between them. CDR3 length equals 14 residues. Germline assignment: CDR1 MNHNY and CDR2 SVGAGI (reference sequence). The CDR3 region is CASSSGLRYTEAFF. The CDR3 DNA sequence: TGTGCCAGCAGTTCCGGCCTGAGGTACACTGAAGCTTTCTTT.

V gene TRBV28 combines with J gene TRBJ2-7; maybe TRBD2 (5 bases). Trimming pared 6 bases from V and 6 bases from J, leaving 12 bases between. Per germline, CDR1 MDHEN and CDR2 SYDVKM. The CDR3 length is 12 residues. CDR3 protein: CASSASWGEQYF. The CDR3 DNA reads as TGTGCCAGCAGCGCTAGCTGGGGCGAGCAGTACTTC. The whole variable domain, remainder taken from reference TRBV28 and TRBJ2-7, is DVKVTQSSRYLVKRTGEKVFLECVQDMDHENMFWYRQDPGLGLRLIYFSYDVKMKEKGDIPEGYSVSREKKERFSLILESASTNQTSMYLCASSASWGEQYFGPGTRLTVT.

The chain links TRBV21-1 to TRBJ2-6; TRBD1, the D gene given by the table, was not confirmed from the DNA. TRBV21-1 is flagged as a pseudogene. There are 17 residues in the CDR3. The DNA for the CDR3 is TGTGCCAGCAGCCCACCCTGGGCCTACTCCGGGGCCAACGTCCTGACTTTC. Protein product: CASSPPWAYSGANVLTF.

V gene TRBV5-1 combines with J gene TRBJ2-5, with D perhaps matching TRBD2 (6 bases). This CDR3 has 15 amino acids. From germline, CDR1 is SGHRS and CDR2 YFSETQ. V lost 0 bases, J lost 5 bases, and 14 bases lay in between. CDR3 in amino acids: CASSLEGTGWETQYF. In DNA, the CDR3 is TGCGCCAGCAGCTTGGAGGGGACTGGCTGGGAGACCCAGTACTTC.

This clonotype has a handful of counts. V usage is TRBV12-3 or TRBV12-4 and J usage is TRBJ2-1, with 13 bases fitting TRBD2. Losses at the gene ends were 10 bases for V and 7 bases for J; bases not matched to a gene: 7. The CDR3 runs 14 residues. The CDR3 sequence: CAISLAGGGNEQFF. The DNA of the CDR3 is TGTGCCATATCACTAGCGGGAGGGGGAAATGAGCAGTTCTTC.

The chain uses TRBV20-1 and TRBJ1-5; D is possibly TRBD1 (5 bases). Trimming removed 3 bases from V and 3 bases from J, with 18 bases in between. The CDR3 is made up of 16 amino acids. CDR1 is DFQATT and CDR2 is SNEGSKA in the germline V gene (reference sequence). In DNA form, the CDR3 reads TGCAGTGCTAGCGGGATGGGGACGGCAAACAATCAGCCCCAGCATTTT. Translating gives CSASGMGTANNQPQHF.

The rearrangement links TRBV7-8 to TRBJ2-2; the match to TRBD2 covers 13 bases. Trimming removed 2 bases from V and 7 bases from J; junction bases left unmatched: 7. CDR3 size: 17 residues. Germline V CDR1 and CDR2: SGHVS, FQNEAQ. In nucleotides, the CDR3 is TGTGCCAGCAGCTTAATCCGCAGGACTAGCGGGAGCGGGGAGCTGTTTTTT. This gives the protein CASSLIRRTSGSGELFF.

This clonotype was found many times. J is TRBJ1-2 and V is TRBV7-2; TRBD1 is a possible D gene (6 bases). Trimming left V 5 bases short and J 2 bases short, with 12 bases between. Looked up from germline, CDR1 is SGHTA and CDR2 is FQGNSA. This CDR3 has 14 residues. The CDR3 region is CASSQGRGNYGYTF. The CDR3 DNA reads TGTGCCAGCAGCCAGGGAAGGGGGAACTATGGCTACACCTTC.

The sample holds a few counts of this clonotype. The chain recombines TRBV29-1 with TRBJ2-4; 8 bases fit TRBD1. Germline V gives CDR1 SQVTM, CDR2 ANQGSEA. V was pared by 7 bases and J by 0 bases, with 14 bases of the junction left unmatched. The CDR3 is 17 amino acids. The CDR3 reads CSAAWTGIRGAKNIQYF. In DNA form, the CDR3 reads TGCAGCGCCGCCTGGACAGGGATTAGGGGAGCCAAAAACATTCAGTACTTC.

In its sample, this clonotype was seen once. V usage is TRBV4-1 and J usage is TRBJ2-3, with 10 nucleotides matching TRBD1. Germline lookup yields CDR1 MGHRA and CDR2 YSYEKL. The CDR3 length is 16 residues. V shed 4 bases, J shed 4 bases, and the junction held 8 bases outside the gene matches. This CDR3 reads CASSRGQGLPADTQYF. As DNA, the CDR3 is TGCGCCAGCAGCCGGGGACAGGGGTTGCCGGCAGATACGCAGTATTTT.

Details on this clonotype: A much larger clone lies a single base off, so this may be a read error. The J gene is TRBJ2-1, the V gene TRBV15; D not resolved. The CDR3 spans 15 residues. Germline loops: CDR1 LNHNV, CDR2 YYDKDF (reference sequence). V was trimmed by 0 bases and J by 13 bases, leaving 19 bases between them. The CDR3 DNA is TGTGCCACCAGCAGAGATAGGAGACCCCCAGAGACCCAGTTCTTC. Translating gives CATSRDRRPPETQFF.

This chain connects TRBV15 to TRBJ2-5; D might be TRBD2 (6 bases). The last part of the DNA fits TRBJ2-7 better; the J call may be wrong. Germline loops: CDR1 LNHNV, CDR2 YYDKDF (reference sequence). CDR3 length: 13 residues. For the CDR3, the DNA is TGTGCCACCAGCAGAGTTTCCGGGGGCGAGCAGTACTTC. Protein: CATSRVSGGEQYF.